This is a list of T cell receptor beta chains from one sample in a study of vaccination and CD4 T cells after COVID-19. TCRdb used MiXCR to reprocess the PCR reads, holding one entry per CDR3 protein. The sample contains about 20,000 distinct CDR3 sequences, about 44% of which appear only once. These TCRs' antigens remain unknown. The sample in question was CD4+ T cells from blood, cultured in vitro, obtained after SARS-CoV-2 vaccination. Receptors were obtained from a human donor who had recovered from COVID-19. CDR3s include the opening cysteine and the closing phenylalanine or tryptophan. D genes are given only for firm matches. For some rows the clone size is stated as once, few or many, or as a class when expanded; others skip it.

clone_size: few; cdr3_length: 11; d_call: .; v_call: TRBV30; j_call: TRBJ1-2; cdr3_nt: TGTGCCTGGGGGAGGGGAATGGGCTACACCTTC; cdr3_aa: CAWGRGMGYTF
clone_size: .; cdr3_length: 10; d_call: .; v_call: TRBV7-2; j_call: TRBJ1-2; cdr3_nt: TGTGCCAGCAGCTTGGGGGGCTACACCTTC; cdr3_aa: CASSLGGYTF
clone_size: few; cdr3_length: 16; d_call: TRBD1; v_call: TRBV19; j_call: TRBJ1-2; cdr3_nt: TGTGCCAGTAGTATCCTCGGACAGGGAGCTAACTATGGCTACACCTTC; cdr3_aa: CASSILGQGANYGYTF
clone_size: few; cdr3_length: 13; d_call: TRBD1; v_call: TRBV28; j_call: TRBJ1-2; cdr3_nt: TGTGCCAGCCGCACCGGGACAGGCTATGGCTACACCTTC; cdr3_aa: CASRTGTGYGYTF
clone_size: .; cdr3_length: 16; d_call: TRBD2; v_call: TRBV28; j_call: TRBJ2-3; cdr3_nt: TGTGCCAGCAGTTTTATTAAGCGGGAACGCACAGATACGCAGTATTTT; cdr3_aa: CASSFIKRERTDTQYF
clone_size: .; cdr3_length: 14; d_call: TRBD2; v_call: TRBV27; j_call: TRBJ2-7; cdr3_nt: TGTGCCAGCAGACCAGGGACTAGACGTCCCGAGCAGTACTTC; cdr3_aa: CASRPGTRRPEQYF
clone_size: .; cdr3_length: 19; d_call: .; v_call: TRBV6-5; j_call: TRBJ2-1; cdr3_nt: TGTGCCAGCAGTTACTCTGGCGGGCTAGCTGTAGGTAGGAACAATGAGCAGTTCTTC; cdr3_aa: CASSYSGGLAVGRNNEQFF
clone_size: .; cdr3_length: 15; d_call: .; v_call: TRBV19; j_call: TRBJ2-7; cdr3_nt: TGTGCCAGTAGTATTTCGGCGGGGGCCTACTACGAGCAGTACTTC; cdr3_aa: CASSISAGAYYEQYF
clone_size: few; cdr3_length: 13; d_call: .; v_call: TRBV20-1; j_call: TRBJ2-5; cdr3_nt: TGCAGTGCTAAGGGGGGGTCTTTGGAGACCCAGTACTTC; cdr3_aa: CSAKGGSLETQYF
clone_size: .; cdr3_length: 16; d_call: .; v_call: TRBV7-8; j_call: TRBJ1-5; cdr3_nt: TGTGCCAGCAGCTTAGATATACAGGGTGCGAGACAGCCCCAGCATTTT; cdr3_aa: CASSLDIQGARQPQHF
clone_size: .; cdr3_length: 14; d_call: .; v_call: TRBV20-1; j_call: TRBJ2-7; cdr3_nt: TGCAGTGCTAGGACGCGGTCGGCGGCATACGAGCAGTACTTC; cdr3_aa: CSARTRSAAYEQYF
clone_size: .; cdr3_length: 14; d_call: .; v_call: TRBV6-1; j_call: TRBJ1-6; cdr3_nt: TGTGCCAGCAATCCGGGACCGAAGAATTCACCCCTCCACTTT; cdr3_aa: CASNPGPKNSPLHF
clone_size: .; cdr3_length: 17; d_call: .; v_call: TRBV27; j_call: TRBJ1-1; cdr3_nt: TGTGCCAGCAGCGGACGTATGGGTTCCCCTATGAACACTGAAGCTTTCTTT; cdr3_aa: CASSGRMGSPMNTEAFF
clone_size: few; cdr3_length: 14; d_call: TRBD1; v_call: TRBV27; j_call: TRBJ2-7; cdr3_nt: TGTGCCAGCAGCTACAGGGGTGGGTCCTACGAGCAGTACTTC; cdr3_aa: CASSYRGGSYEQYF
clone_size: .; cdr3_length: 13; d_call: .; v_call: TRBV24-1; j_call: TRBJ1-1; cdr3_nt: TGTGCCACCAGTGTGGCAGGGAACACTGAAGCTTTCTTT; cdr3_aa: CATSVAGNTEAFF
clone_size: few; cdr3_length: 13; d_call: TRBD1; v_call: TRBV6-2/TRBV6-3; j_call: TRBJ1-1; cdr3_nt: TGTGCCAGCACACAGGGGATAAACGTTGAAGCTTTCTTT; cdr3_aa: CASTQGINVEAFF